This T cell receptor (beta chain) emerged from a study of cytomegalovirus exposure and HLA in healthy donors. Looked up from germline, CDR1 is SGHNT and CDR2 is YENEEA. The CDR3 contains 13 residues. Deletions cut 2 bases from V and 4 bases from J, with 7 bases between. Study conclusions and caveats: TRBV6-2, TRBV6-3 and other indistinguishable V segments were excluded.

The PCR ran on 60 Vbeta and 13 Jbeta primers. Sequencing was performed with immunoSEQ multiplex PCR; in TCRdb, only in-frame clones are kept and a portion is missing. The table includes about 180,000 clones, over 80% detected once. In the case of this clone: No antigen is known for it.

J is TRBJ2-3 and V is TRBV11-3; D gene uncertain. Sequenced material: PBMCs. This receptor was taken from a man aged 35-49 years in good health and CMV-seronegative. DNA for the CDR3: TGTGCCAGCAGCTTACTTCAGTCAGATACGCAGTATTTT. Translating it yields CASSLLQSDTQYF.